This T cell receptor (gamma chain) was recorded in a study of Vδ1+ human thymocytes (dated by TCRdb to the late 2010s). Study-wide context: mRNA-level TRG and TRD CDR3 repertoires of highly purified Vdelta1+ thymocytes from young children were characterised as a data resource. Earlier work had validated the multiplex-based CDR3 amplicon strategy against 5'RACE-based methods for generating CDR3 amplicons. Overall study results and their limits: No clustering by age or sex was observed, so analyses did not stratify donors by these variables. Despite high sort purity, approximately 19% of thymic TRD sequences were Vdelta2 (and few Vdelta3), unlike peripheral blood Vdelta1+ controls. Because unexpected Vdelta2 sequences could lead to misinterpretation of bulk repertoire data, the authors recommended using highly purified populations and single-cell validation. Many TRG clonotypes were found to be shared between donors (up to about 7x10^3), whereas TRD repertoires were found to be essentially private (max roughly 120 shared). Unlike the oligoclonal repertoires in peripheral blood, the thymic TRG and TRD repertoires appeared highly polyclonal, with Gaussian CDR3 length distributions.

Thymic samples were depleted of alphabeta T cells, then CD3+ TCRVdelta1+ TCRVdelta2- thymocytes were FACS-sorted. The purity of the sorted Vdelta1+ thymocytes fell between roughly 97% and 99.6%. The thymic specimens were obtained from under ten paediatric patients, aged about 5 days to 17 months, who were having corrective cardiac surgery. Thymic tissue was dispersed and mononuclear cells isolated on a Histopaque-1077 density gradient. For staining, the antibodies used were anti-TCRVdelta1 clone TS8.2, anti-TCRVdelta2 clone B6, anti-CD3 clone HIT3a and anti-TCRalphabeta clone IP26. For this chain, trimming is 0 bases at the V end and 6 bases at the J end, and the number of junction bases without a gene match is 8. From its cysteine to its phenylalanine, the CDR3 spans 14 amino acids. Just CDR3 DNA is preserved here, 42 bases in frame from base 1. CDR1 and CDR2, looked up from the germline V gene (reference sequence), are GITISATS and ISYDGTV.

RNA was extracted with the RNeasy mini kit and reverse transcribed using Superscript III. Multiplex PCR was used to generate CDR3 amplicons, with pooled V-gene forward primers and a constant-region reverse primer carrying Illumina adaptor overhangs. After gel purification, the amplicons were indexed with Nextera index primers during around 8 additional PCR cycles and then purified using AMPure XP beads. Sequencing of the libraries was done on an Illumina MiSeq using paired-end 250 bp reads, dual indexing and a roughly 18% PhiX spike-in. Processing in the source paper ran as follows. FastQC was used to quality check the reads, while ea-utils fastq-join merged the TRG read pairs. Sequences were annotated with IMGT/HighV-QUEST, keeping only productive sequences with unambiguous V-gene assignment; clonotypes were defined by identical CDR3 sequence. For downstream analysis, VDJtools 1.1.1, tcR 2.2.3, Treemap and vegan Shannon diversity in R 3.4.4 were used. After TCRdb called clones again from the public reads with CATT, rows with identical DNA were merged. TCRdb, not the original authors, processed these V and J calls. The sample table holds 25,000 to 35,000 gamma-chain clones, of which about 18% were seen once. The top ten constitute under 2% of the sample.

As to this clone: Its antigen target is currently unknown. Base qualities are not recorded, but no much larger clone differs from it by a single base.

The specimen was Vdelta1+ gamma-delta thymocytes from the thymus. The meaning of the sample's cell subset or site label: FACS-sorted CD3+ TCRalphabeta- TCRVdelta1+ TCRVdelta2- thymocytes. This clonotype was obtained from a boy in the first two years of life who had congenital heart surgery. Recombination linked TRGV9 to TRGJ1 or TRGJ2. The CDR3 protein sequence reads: CALWEVHGGYKKLF. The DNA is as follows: TGTGCCTTGTGGGAGGTGCACGGTGGTTATAAGAAACTCTTT.